This TCR beta chain was sequenced in a study of blood T cell repertoires in COVID-19. Assay: immunoSEQ multiplex PCR; the TCRdb copy retains only in-frame clones and omits some. The sample has 150,000 to 200,000 clones, roughly 90% seen once. The receptor was derived from a man in his 60s with acute or convalescent COVID-19. The sample taken for sequencing was peripheral blood.

CDR3: CASSTGGVRLAKNIQYF. Here the CDR3 DNA reads TGTGCCAGCAGCACAGGGGGCGTGCGTCTTGCCAAAAACATTCAGTACTTC. The J gene is TRBJ2-4, the V gene TRBV5-8; 9 bases are shared with TRBD1. The germline gives CDR1 SGHTS, CDR2 YDEGEE. The J segment lost 1 base and the V segment lost 4 bases, leaving 9 bases of the junction unmatched. CDR3 length: 17 residues.